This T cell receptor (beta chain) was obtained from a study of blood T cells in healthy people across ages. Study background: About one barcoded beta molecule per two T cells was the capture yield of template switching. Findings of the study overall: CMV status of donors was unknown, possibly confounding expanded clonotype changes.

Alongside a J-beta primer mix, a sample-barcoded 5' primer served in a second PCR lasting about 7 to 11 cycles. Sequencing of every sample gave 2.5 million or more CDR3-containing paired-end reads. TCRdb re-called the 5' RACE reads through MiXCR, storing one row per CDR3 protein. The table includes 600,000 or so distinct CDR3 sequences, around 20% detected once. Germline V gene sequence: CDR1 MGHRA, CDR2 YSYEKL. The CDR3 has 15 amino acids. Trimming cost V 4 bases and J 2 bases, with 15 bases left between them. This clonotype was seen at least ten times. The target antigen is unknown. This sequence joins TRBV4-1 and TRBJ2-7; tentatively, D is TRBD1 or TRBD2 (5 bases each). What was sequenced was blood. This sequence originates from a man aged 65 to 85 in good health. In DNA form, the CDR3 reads TGCGCCAGCAGCCCTCAAGCCGGGGCCCCCTACGAGCAGTACTTC. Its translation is CASSPQAGAPYEQYF.